This is a list of T cell receptor beta chains from one sample in a study of T cell changes during pregnancy in multiple sclerosis. The assay was immunoSEQ multiplex PCR, and TCRdb's table has in-frame clones only and misses some. The sample records more than 35,000 clones, about 91% being singletons. Sequencing was performed on CD8+ T cells from peripheral blood mononuclear cells, taken after pregnancy. All receptors come from a female donor with multiple sclerosis, enrolled in a pregnancy study. The CDR3 runs from the conserved cysteine through the conserved F or W. A D gene is named only where the DNA matches it firmly. The size of a clone is reported for some rows only, either as once, few or many, or as a class for expanded clones.

TRBJ2-7,-,-,TRBV7-9,TGTGCCAGCAGCTTAGCTACCGGGATCGACGAGCAGTACTTC,CASSLATGIDEQYF
TRBJ1-2,TRBD1,-,TRBV9,TGTGCCAGCAGCTCGACAGGGGGAAACTATGGCTACACCTTC,CASSSTGGNYGYTF
TRBJ2-7,TRBD1,-,TRBV9,TGTGCCAGCAGCGTAGGGACAGGGGGACAATACGAGCAGTACTTC,CASSVGTGGQYEQYF
TRBJ2-3,TRBD2,-,TRBV4-1,TGCGCCAGCAGCTCCAGGACTAGCGGGGGGGTAGATACGCAGTATTTT,CASSSRTSGGVDTQYF
TRBJ1-4,-,once,TRBV11-2,TGTGCCAGCAGCCCCCATTGGGGGGAGGTCTCTAATGAAAAACTGTTTTTT,CASSPHWGEVSNEKLFF
TRBJ2-3,-,-,TRBV6-4,TGTGCCAGCAGTGACTCTCCGGGCGGAGGGTCCTCAGATACGCAGTATTTT,CASSDSPGGGSSDTQYF
TRBJ2-1,TRBD2,-,TRBV11-1,TGTGCCAGCAGCTTAGTCTCCAGGCTAGCGGGGGGATTGGGGGATGAGCAGTTCTTC,CASSLVSRLAGGLGDEQFF
TRBJ2-7,TRBD2,-,TRBV29-1,TGCAGCGTTGAAGGGATACTAGCGGGAAGATACGAGCAGTACTTC,CSVEGILAGRYEQYF
TRBJ2-7,TRBD1,once,TRBV13,TGTGCCAGCAGCGACGGACAGGGGACCTCCTACGAGCAGTACTTC,CASSDGQGTSYEQYF
TRBJ2-7,-,-,TRBV5-4,TGTGCCAGCAGCTTGGGACAGGCCGCCTACGAGCAGTACTTC,CASSLGQAAYEQYF
TRBJ2-7,TRBD2,once,TRBV19,TGTGCCAGTAGTAAGGGGAGGGGCGAGCAGTACTTC,CASSKGRGEQYF
TRBJ1-1,TRBD1,-,TRBV19,TGTGCCAGTAGTCACCCTTCGGGACAGGGAATCTCTGAAGCTTTCTTT,CASSHPSGQGISEAFF
TRBJ1-5,TRBD1,-,TRBV7-6,TGTGCCAGCAGCTTAGGACAGGGGATCCAGCCCCAGCATTTT,CASSLGQGIQPQHF